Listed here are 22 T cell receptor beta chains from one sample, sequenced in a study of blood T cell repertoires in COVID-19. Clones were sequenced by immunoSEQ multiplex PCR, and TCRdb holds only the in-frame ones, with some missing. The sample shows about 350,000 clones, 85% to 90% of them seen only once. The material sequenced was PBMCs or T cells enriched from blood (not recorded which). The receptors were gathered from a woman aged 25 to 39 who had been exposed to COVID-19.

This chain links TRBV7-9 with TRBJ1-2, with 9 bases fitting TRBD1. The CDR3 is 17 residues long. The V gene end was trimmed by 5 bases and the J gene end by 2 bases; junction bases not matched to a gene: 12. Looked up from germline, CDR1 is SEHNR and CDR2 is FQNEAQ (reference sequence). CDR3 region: CASSPYSPGQGNYGYTF. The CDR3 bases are TGTGCCAGCAGCCCTTACTCTCCGGGACAGGGAAACTATGGCTACACCTTC. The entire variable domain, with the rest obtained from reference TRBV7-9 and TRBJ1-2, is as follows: DTGVSQNPRHKITKRGQNVTFRCDPISEHNRLYWYRQTLGQGPEFLTYFQNEAQLEKSRLLSDRFSAERPKGSFSTLEIQRTEQGDSAMYLCASSPYSPGQGNYGYTFGSGTRLTVV.

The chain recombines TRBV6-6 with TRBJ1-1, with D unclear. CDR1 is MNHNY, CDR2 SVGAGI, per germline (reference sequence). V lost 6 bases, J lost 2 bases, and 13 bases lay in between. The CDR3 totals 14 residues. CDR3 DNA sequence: TGTGCCAGCAGCCCATACACCCGTAACACTGAAGCTTTCTTT. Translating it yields CASSPYTRNTEAFF.

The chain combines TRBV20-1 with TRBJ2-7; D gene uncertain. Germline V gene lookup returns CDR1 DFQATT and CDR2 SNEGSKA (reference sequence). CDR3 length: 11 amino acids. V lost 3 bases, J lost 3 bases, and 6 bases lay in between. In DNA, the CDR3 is TGCAGTGCTAGTACCAGCTACGAGCAGTACTTC. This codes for CSASTSYEQYF.

The CDR3 coding sequence is TGTGCCAGCAGTTACTCGGGGGGTAGTAGCTCCTACGAGCAGTACTTC. The encoded protein is CASSYSGGSSSYEQYF. The J gene is TRBJ2-7, the V gene TRBV6-5; TRBD2 might be the D (6 bases). The CDR3 runs to 16 residues. V shed 0 bases and J shed 0 bases, with 12 bases lying between them. Germline CDR1 reads MNHEY; CDR2 reads SVGAGI.

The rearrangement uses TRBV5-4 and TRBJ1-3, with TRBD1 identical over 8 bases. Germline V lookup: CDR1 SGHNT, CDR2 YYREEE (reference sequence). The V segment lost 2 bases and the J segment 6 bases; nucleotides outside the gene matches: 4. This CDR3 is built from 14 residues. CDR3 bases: TGTGCCAGCAGCTTAGACAGGGGATTAAACACCATATATTTT. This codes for CASSLDRGLNTIYF.

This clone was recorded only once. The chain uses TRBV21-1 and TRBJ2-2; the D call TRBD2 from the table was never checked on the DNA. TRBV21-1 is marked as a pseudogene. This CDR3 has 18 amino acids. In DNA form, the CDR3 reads TGTGCCAGCAGCCCCACGGGACTAGCGGGGCCGTGGACCGGGGAGCTGTTTTTT. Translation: CASSPTGLAGPWTGELFF.

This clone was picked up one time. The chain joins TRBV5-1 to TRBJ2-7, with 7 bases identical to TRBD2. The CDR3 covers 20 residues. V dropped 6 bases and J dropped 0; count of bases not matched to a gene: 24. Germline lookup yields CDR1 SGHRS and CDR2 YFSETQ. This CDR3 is CASTRRGIAAGEIGSYEQYF. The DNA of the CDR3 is TGCGCCAGCACCCGGAGAGGGATTGCGGCGGGAGAGATTGGCTCCTACGAGCAGTACTTC.

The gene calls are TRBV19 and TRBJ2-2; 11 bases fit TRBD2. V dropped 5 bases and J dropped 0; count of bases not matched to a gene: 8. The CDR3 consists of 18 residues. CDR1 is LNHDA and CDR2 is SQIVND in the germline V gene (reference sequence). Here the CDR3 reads CASSPQPGLAANTGELFF. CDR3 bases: TGTGCCAGTAGTCCCCAACCGGGACTAGCGGCGAACACCGGGGAGCTGTTTTTT.

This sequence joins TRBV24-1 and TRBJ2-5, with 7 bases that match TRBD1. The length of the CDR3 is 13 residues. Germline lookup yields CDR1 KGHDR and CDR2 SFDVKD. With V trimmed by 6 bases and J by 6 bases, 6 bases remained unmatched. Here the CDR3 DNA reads TGTGCCACCAGTCTAGGGGGCGGCAAGACCCAGTACTTC. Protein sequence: CATSLGGGKTQYF.

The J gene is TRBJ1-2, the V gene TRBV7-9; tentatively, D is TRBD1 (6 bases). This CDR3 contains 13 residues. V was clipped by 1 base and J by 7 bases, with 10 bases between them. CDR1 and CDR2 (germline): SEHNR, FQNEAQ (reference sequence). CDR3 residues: CASSLGTDSGYTF. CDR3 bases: TGTGCCAGCAGCTTAGGGACAGACTCTGGCTACACCTTC. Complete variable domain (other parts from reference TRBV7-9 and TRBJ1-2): DTGVSQNPRHKITKRGQNVTFRCDPISEHNRLYWYRQTLGQGPEFLTYFQNEAQLEKSRLLSDRFSAERPKGSFSTLEIQRTEQGDSAMYLCASSLGTDSGYTFGSGTRLTVV.

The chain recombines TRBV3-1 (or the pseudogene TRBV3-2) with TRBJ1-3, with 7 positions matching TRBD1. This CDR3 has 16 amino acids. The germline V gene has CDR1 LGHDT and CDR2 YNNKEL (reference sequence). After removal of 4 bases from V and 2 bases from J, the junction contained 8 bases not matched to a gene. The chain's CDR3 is CASSRIQGFAGNTIYF. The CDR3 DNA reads TGTGCCAGCAGCCGCATACAGGGGTTTGCTGGAAACACCATATATTTT.

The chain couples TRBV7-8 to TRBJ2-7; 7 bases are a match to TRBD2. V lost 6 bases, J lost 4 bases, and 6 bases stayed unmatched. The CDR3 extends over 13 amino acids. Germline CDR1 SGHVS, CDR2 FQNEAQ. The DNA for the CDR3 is TGTGCCAGCAGTTCAGGGCGGGGGTACGAGCAGTACTTC. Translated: CASSSGRGYEQYF. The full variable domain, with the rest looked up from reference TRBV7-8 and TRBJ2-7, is GAGVSQSPRYKVAKRGQDVALRCDPISGHVSLFWYQQALGQGPEFLTYFQNEAQLDKSGLPSDRFFAERPEGSVSTLKIQRTQQEDSAVYLCASSSGRGYEQYFGPGTRLTVT.

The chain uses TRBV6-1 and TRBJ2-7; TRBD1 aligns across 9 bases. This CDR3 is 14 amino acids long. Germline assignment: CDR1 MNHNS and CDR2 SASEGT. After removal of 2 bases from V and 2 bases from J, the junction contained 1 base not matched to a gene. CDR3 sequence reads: CASSEYRGPYEQYF. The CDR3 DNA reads TGTGCCAGCAGTGAATACAGGGGGCCCTACGAGCAGTACTTC.

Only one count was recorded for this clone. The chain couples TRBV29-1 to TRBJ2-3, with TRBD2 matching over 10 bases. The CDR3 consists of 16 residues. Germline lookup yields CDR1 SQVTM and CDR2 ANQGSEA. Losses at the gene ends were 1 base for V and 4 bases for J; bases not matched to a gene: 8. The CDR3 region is CSVEVGLAGVADTQYF. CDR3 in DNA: TGCAGCGTTGAAGTGGGCCTAGCGGGAGTCGCAGATACGCAGTATTTT.

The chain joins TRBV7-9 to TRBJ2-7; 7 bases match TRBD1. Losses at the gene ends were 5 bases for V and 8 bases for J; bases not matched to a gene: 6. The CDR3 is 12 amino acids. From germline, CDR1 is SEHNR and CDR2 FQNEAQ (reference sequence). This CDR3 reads CASSTGTEKQYF. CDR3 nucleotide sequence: TGTGCCAGCAGCACGGGGACAGAAAAGCAGTACTTC.

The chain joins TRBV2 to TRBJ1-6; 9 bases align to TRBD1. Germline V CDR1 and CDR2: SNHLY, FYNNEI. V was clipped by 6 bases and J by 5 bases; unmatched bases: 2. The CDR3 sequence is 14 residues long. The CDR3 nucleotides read TGTGCCAGCAGGGGACAGGGAGATAATTCACCCCTCCACTTT. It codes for CASRGQGDNSPLHF.

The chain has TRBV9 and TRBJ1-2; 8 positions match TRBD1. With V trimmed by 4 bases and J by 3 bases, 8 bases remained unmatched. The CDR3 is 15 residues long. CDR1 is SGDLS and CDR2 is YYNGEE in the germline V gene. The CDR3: CASSNMDRAHYGYTF. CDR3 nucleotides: TGTGCCAGCAGCAACATGGACAGGGCCCACTATGGCTACACCTTC. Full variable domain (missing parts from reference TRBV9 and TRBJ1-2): DSGVTQTPKHLITATGQRVTLRCSPRSGDLSVYWYQQSLDQGLQFLIQYYNGEERAKGNILERFSAQQFPDLHSELNLSSLELGDSALYFCASSNMDRAHYGYTFGSGTRLTVV.

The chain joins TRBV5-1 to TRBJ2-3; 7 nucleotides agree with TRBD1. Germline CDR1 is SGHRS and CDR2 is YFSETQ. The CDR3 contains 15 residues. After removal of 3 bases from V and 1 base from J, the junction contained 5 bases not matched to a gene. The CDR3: CASSWDGQGTDTQYF. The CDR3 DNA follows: TGCGCCAGCAGCTGGGACGGACAGGGCACAGATACGCAGTATTTT.

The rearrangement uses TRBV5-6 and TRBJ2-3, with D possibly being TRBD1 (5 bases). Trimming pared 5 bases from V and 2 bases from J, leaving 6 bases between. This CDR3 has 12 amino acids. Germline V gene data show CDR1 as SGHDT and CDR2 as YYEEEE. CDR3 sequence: CASRDNTDTQYF. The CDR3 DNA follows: TGTGCCAGCAGGGACAACACAGATACGCAGTATTTT.

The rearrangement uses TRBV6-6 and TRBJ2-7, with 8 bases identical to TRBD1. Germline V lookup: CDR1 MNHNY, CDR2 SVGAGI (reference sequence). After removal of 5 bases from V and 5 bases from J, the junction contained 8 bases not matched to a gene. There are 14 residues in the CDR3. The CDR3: CASSGRTGHHEQYF. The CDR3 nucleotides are TGTGCCAGCAGTGGACGGACAGGGCACCACGAGCAGTACTTC.

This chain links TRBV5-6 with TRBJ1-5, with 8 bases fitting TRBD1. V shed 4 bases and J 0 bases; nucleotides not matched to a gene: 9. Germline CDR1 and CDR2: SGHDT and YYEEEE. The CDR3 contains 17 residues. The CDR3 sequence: CASSRGQGTYSNQPQHF. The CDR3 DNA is TGTGCCAGCAGCCGCGGACAGGGAACATATAGCAATCAGCCCCAGCATTTT.

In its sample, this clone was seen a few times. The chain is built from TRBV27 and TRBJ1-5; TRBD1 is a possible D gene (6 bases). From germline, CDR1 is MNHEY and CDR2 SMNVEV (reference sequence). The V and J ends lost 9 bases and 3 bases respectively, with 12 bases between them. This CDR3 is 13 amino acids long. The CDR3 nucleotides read TGTGCCAGTCGAGGGGGTCACAATCAGCCCCAGCATTTT. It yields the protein CASRGGHNQPQHF.